The present TCR beta chain was sequenced within a study of a mutant IDH1 vaccine in newly diagnosed glioma. The overall study: Former treatment meant radiotherapy, temozolomide, or both; the majority had gotten both.

This clone has a single count. Its antigen remains unknown. Time point denoted: week 35, safety follow-up. A single vaccine dose contained 300 ug of mutant IDH1 20-mer peptide, and topical imiquimod was used with it. The V gene's germline CDR1 is SGHRS and CDR2 YFSETQ. J was trimmed by 0 bases and V by 3 bases; bases with no gene match: 5. The CDR3 is 15 amino acids. The assay was immunoSEQ multiplex PCR, and TCRdb's table has in-frame clones only and misses some. Of roughly 26,000 clones in the sample, around four fifths were seen once. The V and J genes are TRBV5-1 and TRBJ2-7; 8 bases align to TRBD1. The material was PBMCs, obtained from a glioma patient whose treatment included an IDH1 peptide vaccine. This sequence was found in a young man with glioma. CDR3 sequence reads: CASSSRTGNSYEQYF. CDR3 nucleotide sequence: TGCGCCAGCAGCTCAAGGACAGGGAACTCCTACGAGCAGTACTTC.